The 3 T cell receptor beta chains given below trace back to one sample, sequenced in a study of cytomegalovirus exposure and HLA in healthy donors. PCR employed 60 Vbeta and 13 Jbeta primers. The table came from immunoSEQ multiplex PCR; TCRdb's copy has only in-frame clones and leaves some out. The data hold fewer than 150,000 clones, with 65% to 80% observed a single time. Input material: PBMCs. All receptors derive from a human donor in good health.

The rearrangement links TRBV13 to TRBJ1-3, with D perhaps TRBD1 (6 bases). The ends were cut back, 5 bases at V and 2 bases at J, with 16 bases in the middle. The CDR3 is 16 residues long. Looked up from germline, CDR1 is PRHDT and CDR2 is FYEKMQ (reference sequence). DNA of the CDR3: TGTGCCAGCAGCATAAGGACAGAGAACACTGGAAACACCATATATTTT. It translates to CASSIRTENTGNTIYF.

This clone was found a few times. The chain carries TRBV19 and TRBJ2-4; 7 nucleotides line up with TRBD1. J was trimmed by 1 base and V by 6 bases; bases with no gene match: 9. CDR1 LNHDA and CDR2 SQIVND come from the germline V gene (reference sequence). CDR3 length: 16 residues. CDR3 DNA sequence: TGTGCCAGTAGGGAAGGGGGCTTTAGGGCCAAAAACATTCAGTACTTC. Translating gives CASREGGFRAKNIQYF.

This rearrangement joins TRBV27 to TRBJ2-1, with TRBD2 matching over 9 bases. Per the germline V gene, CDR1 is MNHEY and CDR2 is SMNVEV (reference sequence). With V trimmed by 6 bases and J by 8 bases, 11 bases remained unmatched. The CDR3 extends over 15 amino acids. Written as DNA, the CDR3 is TGTGCCAGCAGCCTACGGACTAGCGCTACAGATGAGCAGTTCTTC. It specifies CASSLRTSATDEQFF.